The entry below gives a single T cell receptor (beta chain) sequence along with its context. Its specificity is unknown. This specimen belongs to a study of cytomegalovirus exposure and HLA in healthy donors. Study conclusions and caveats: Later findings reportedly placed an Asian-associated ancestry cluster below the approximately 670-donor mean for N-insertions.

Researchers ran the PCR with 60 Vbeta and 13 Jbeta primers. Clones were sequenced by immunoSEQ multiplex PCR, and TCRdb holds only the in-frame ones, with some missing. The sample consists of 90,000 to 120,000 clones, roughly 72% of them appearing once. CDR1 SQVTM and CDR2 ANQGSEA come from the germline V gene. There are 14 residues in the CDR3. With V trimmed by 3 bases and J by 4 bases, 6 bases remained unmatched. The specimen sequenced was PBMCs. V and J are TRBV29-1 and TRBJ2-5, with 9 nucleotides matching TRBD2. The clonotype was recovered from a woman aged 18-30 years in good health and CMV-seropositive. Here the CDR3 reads CSVDIAGVRETQYF. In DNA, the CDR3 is TGCAGCGTTGATATAGCGGGAGTAAGAGAGACCCAGTACTTC.